This TCR beta chain was found in a study of blood T cell repertoires in COVID-19. As for the study in general: Some COVID-19 samples were acute and others convalescent; all came from the United States, Italy and Spain. PBMCs, B-cell-depleted T cells, or T cells were the source of the cDNA or gDNA that made up the material.

Original processing notes: Reference gene primer amplification in the assay estimated nucleated cell counts. The protocol was immunoSEQ multiplex PCR, while the TCRdb copy is restricted to in-frame clones and leaves out a portion. That table furnishes V, J and clone size, whereas the DNA furnished D and trimming. The data contain 130,000 to 150,000 clones, roughly 82% of them singletons. This clone was seen once. The CDR3 has 13 amino acids. In germline, CDR1 is LNHDA, CDR2 SQIVND (reference sequence). V trimming: 6 bases; J trimming: 8 bases; junction bases outside the gene matches: 6. Input material: peripheral blood. The V call is TRBV19, the J call TRBJ2-1; 8 bases are shared with TRBD1. The TCR was taken from a man in his sixties with active or convalescent COVID-19. The CDR3 protein is CASSRTGLHEQFF. CDR3 in DNA: TGTGCCAGTAGCCGGACAGGGTTACATGAGCAGTTCTTC. Full variable domain (rest looked up from reference TRBV19 and TRBJ2-1): DGGITQSPKYLFRKEGQNVTLSCEQNLNHDAMYWYRQDPGQGLRLIYYSQIVNDFQKGDIAEGYSVSREKKESFPLTVTSAQKNPTAFYLCASSRTGLHEQFFGPGTRLTVL.